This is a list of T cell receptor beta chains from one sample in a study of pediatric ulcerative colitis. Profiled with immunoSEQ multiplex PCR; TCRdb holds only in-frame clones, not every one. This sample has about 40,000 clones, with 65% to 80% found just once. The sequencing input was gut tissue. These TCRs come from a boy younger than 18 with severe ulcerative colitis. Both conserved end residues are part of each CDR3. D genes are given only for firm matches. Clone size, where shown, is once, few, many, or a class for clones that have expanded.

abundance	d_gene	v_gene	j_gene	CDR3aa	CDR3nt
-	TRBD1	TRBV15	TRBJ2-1	CATRPTGTVVVYEQFF	TGTGCCACCAGGCCCACCGGGACAGTAGTCGTATATGAGCAGTTCTTC
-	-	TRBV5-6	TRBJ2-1	CASSWGFGGIYNEQFF	TGTGCCAGCAGCTGGGGCTTTGGGGGGATATACAATGAGCAGTTCTTC
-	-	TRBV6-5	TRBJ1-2	CASSTRLSPNYGYTF	TGTGCCAGCAGCACCAGACTCAGCCCCAACTATGGCTACACCTTC
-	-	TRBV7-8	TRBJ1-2	CASSLDRADGYTF	TGTGCCAGCAGCTTAGACAGGGCCGATGGCTACACCTTC
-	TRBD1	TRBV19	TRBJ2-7	CASSPRGHEQYF	TGTGCCAGTAGCCCCAGGGGGCACGAGCAGTACTTC
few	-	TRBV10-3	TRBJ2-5	CAISTRQGETQYF	TGTGCCATCAGTACCCGACAAGGAGAGACCCAGTACTTC
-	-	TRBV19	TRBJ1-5	CASSIRTAMAPTAQPQHF	TGTGCCAGTAGTATCCGGACAGCGATGGCCCCCACCGCTCAGCCCCAGCATTTT
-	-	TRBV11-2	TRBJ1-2	CASSPIWADYGYTF	TGTGCCAGCAGCCCCATCTGGGCAGACTATGGCTACACCTTC
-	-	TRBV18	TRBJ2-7	CASSPSDTREQYF	TGTGCCAGCTCACCATCCGATACGAGGGAGCAGTACTTC
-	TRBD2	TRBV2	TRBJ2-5	CASLMGLAGRETQYF	TGTGCCAGCCTCATGGGCCTAGCGGGGAGAGAGACCCAGTACTTC
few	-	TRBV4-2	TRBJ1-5	CASSQATGTLSNQPQHF	TGTGCCAGCAGCCAAGCCACAGGGACACTCAGCAATCAGCCCCAGCATTTT
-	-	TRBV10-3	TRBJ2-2	CATDTGRGTGELFF	TGTGCCACCGATACAGGGCGCGGCACCGGGGAGCTGTTTTTT
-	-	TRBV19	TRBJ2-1	CASRITSLVGEQFF	TGTGCCAGCCGGATTACCAGCTTGGTGGGTGAGCAGTTCTTC
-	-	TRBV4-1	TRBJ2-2	CASSPQGPGTGELFF	TGCGCCAGCAGCCCGCAAGGGCCGGGAACCGGGGAGCTGTTTTTT
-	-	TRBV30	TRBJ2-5	CAWSIGAGVQETQYF	TGTGCCTGGAGTATTGGGGCGGGCGTACAAGAGACCCAGTACTTC
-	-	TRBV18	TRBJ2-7	CASSAKNYEQYF	TGTGCCAGCTCAGCAAAGAACTACGAGCAGTACTTC
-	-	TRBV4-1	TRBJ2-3	CASRSDRQSTDTQYF	TGCGCCAGCAGGAGTGACAGACAAAGCACAGATACGCAGTATTTT
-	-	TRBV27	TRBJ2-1	CASSLFSGGTNEQFF	TGTGCCAGCAGTTTATTTAGTGGGGGTACGAATGAGCAGTTCTTC
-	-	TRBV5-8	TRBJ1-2	CASSFRGGGYTF	TGTGCCAGCAGCTTCCGGGGTGGTGGCTACACCTTC
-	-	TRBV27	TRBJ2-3	CASSSWGHTDTQYF	TGTGCCAGCAGTTCTTGGGGCCACACAGATACGCAGTATTTT
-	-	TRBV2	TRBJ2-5	CASSEALRLVGDQETQYF	TGTGCCAGCAGTGAAGCGCTTCGGTTAGTGGGGGACCAAGAGACCCAGTACTTC
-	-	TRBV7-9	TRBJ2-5	CASSWVWDPQETQYF	TGTGCCAGCAGCTGGGTTTGGGACCCACAAGAGACCCAGTACTTC
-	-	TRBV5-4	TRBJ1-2	CASSPEVRETTNYGYTF	TGTGCCAGCAGCCCTGAGGTTAGGGAGACTACGAACTATGGCTACACCTTC
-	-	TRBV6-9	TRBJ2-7	CASSYSGRCDRTSYEQYF	TGTGCCAGCAGTTATTCTGGACGTTGCGACAGGACCTCCTACGAGCAGTACTTC
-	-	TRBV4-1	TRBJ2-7	CASSQDLRGQGAEQYF	TGCGCCAGCAGCCAAGATTTAAGAGGGCAGGGTGCCGAGCAGTACTTC
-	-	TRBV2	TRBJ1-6	CASSAYTAYNSPLHF	TGTGCCAGCAGTGCTTACACCGCCTATAATTCACCCCTCCACTTT
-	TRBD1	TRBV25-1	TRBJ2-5	CASSKDRRETQYF	TGTGCCAGCAGCAAGGACAGGAGGGAGACCCAGTACTTC
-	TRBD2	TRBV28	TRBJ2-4	CASGSGGARAKNIQYF	TGTGCCAGCGGCTCGGGGGGGGCACGGGCCAAAAACATTCAGTACTTC
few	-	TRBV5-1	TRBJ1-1	CASSSVLNTEAFF	TGCGCCAGCAGTTCAGTCTTGAACACTGAAGCTTTCTTT
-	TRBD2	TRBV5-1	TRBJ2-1	CASSFSSLAGGIGNEQFF	TGCGCCAGCAGCTTTTCCTCTCTAGCGGGGGGCATCGGGAATGAGCAGTTCTTC
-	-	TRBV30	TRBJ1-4	CAWSDPNEKLFF	TGTGCCTGGAGTGACCCTAATGAAAAACTGTTTTTT
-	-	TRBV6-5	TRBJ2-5	CASSPGGETQYF	TGTGCCAGCAGCCCAGGGGGGGAGACCCAGTACTTC
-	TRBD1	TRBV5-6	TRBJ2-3	CASSFRTGLRDTQYF	TGTGCCAGCAGCTTTCGGACAGGGCTTAGGGATACGCAGTATTTT
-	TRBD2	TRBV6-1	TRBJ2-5	CASSERAGGPPETQYF	TGTGCCAGCAGTGAGAGAGCGGGGGGGCCCCCAGAGACCCAGTACTTC
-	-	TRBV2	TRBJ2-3	CASNIQGGGSPDTQYF	TGTGCCAGCAACATACAGGGTGGGGGTTCCCCAGATACGCAGTATTTT
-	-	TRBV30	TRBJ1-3	CAWSVLEPLSGNTIYF	TGTGCCTGGAGTGTACTAGAGCCACTCTCTGGAAACACCATATATTTT
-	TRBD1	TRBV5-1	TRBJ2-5	CASSVGTAQETQYF	TGCGCCAGCAGCGTCGGGACAGCCCAAGAGACCCAGTACTTC
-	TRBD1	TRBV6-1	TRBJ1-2	CASSEEIGRGRSGYTF	TGTGCCAGCAGTGAAGAAATTGGCAGGGGGCGTTCCGGCTACACCTTC
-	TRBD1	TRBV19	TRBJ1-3	CASSIGGAGGISGNTIYF	TGTGCCAGTAGTATAGGCGGGGCAGGGGGCATCTCTGGAAACACCATATATTTT
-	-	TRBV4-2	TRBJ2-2	CASSQAQDGDTGELFF	TGTGCCAGCAGCCAAGCCCAAGACGGGGACACCGGGGAGCTGTTTTTT
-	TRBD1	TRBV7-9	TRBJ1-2	CASSRTGLPGYTF	TGTGCCAGCAGCCGGACAGGCCTCCCTGGCTACACCTTC
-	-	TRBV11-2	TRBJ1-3	CASSLRGEAGNTIYF	TGTGCCAGCAGCTTGCGGGGGGAAGCTGGAAACACCATATATTTT
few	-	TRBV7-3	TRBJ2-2	CASSIGTGELFF	TGTGCCAGCAGCATTGGTACCGGGGAGCTGTTTTTT
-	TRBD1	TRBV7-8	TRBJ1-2	CASSLIPGQPYGYTF	TGTGCCAGCAGCTTAATACCGGGACAGCCTTATGGCTACACCTTC
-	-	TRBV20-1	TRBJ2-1	CSALYNEQFF	TGCAGTGCCCTCTACAATGAGCAGTTCTTC
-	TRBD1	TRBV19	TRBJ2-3	CASSIETGNADTQYF	TGTGCCAGTAGTATCGAGACAGGGAACGCAGATACGCAGTATTTT
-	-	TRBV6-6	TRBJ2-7	CASSPTGSYEQYF	TGTGCCAGCAGTCCCACGGGGTCCTACGAGCAGTACTTC
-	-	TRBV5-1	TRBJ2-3	CASTPNDDTQYF	TGCGCCAGCACCCCGAATGACGATACGCAGTATTTT
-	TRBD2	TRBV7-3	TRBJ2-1	CASSRGSGGASNEQFF	TGTGCCAGCAGCCGAGGTAGCGGGGGGGCCTCGAATGAGCAGTTCTTC
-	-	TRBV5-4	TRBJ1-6	CASSRGQGGSPLHF	TGTGCCAGCAGCCGTGGGCAGGGAGGTTCACCCCTCCACTTT
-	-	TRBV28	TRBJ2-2	CASSFAGELFF	TGTGCCAGCAGTTTCGCCGGGGAGCTGTTTTTT
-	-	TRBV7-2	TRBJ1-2	CASSSAGYSNYGYTF	TGTGCCAGCAGCTCCGCAGGATACTCTAACTATGGCTACACCTTC
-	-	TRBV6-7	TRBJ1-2	CASSGYPRYYGYTF	TGTGCCAGCAGTGGCTATCCCCGATACTATGGCTACACCTTC